One sample yielded the 20 T cell receptor beta chains listed below, sequenced in a study of blood T cell repertoires in COVID-19. Using immunoSEQ multiplex PCR, the repertoire was profiled, and TCRdb retains in-frame clones only, with some absent. The repertoire holds 150,000 to 200,000 clones, approximately 86% seen once, with 4% to 6.5% in the top ten. Sequenced: PBMCs or T cells enriched from blood (not recorded which). These receptors came from an older woman with acute COVID-19.

This clone has a handful of counts. The chain combines TRBV5-1 with TRBJ2-7, with D tentatively TRBD1 (6 bases). The CDR3 extends over 13 amino acids. Per the germline V gene, CDR1 is SGHRS and CDR2 is YFSETQ. Trimming cost V 3 bases and J 3 bases, with 10 bases left between them. The CDR3 DNA follows: TGCGCCAGCAGCTCAGGACAGAACTACGAGCAGTACTTC. As protein: CASSSGQNYEQYF.

This clone showed up just a few times. This chain connects TRBV10-1 to TRBJ1-4, with 9 bases fitting TRBD1. This CDR3 is 14 amino acids long. From germline, CDR1 is WNHNN and CDR2 SYGVQD (reference sequence). Trimming cost V 5 bases and J 5 bases; bases outside gene matches: 3. The CDR3 coding sequence is TGCGCCAGCAGTATCGGACAGGGGAATGAAAAACTGTTTTTT. Amino acids: CASSIGQGNEKLFF.

Here the CDR3 DNA reads TGCGCCAGCAGTGCCCAGGGTTCCGGGGAGCTGTTTTTT. Encoded protein: CASSAQGSGELFF. This sequence joins TRBV10-2 and TRBJ2-2; weak D call: TRBD1 (5 bases). V was shortened by 4 bases and J by 6 bases, with 9 bases between the two germline ends. Germline CDR1 WSHSY, CDR2 SAAADI. The CDR3 is made up of 13 amino acids.

The chain couples TRBV19 to TRBJ2-7; D possibly corresponds to TRBD1 (5 bases). Germline V gene sequence: CDR1 LNHDA, CDR2 SQIVND (reference sequence). Trimming pared 2 bases from V and 5 bases from J, leaving 22 bases between. The CDR3 is 17 amino acids. The CDR3 loop reads CASSIWHHPKQAHEQYV. CDR3 DNA: TGTGCCAGTAGTATATGGCATCACCCCAAACAGGCTCACGAGCAGTACGTC.

This chain uses TRBV4-3 with TRBJ2-1; tentatively, D is TRBD2 (6 bases). The germline V gene has CDR1 LGHNA and CDR2 YSLEER. The CDR3 contains 15 residues. With 0 bases removed from V and 8 bases from J, the gap between germline ends came to 14 bases. The CDR3 loop is CASSQDGASADEQFF. CDR3 DNA: TGCGCCAGCAGCCAAGATGGGGCTAGCGCGGATGAGCAGTTCTTC.

The gene calls are TRBV27 and TRBJ1-5; D call uncertain. Germline CDR1 reads MNHEY; CDR2 reads SMNVEV (reference sequence). This CDR3 is built from 13 residues. V shed 3 bases and J shed 4 bases, with 7 bases lying between them. The CDR3 spells CASSLERNQPQHF. In DNA, the CDR3 is TGTGCCAGCAGTTTGGAGAGGAATCAGCCCCAGCATTTT.

In its sample, this clone was seen once. The CDR3 sequence: CASSPPRTANNQPQHF. CDR3 bases: TGTGCCAGCTCACCACCCCGGACAGCCAACAATCAGCCCCAGCATTTT. The chain recombines TRBV18 with TRBJ1-5; a weak D match, TRBD1 (6 bases). V shed 0 bases and J shed 3 bases, with 12 bases lying between them. The CDR3 spans 16 residues. From germline, CDR1 is KGHSH and CDR2 LQKENI.

The rearrangement joins TRBV7-2 to TRBJ1-3; D may be TRBD1 (5 bases). Germline CDR1 SGHTA, CDR2 FQGNSA. The CDR3 is 17 residues long. V shed 1 base and J shed 2 bases, with 15 bases lying between them. The CDR3 sequence: CASSLGGPTVAGNTIYF. The CDR3 bases are TGTGCCAGCAGCTTAGGGGGCCCAACAGTGGCTGGAAACACCATATATTTT.

This clone was counted a single time. DNA for the CDR3: TGTGCCACCAGCAGAGATCTCGGTAACCAGTTCTTC. It translates to CATSRDLGNQFF. This chain links TRBV15 with TRBJ2-1, with D unclear. Germline V gene data show CDR1 as LNHNV and CDR2 as YYDKDF (reference sequence). This CDR3 is built from 12 residues. V dropped 0 bases and J dropped 13 bases, with 10 bases sitting between them.

The chain has TRBV19 and TRBJ1-1, with D perhaps TRBD1 (6 bases). Trimming stripped 1 base from V and 8 bases from J, with 14 bases between. Germline-derived CDR1 and CDR2 are LNHDA and SQIVND (reference sequence). The CDR3 has 14 residues. The CDR3: CASSIARGRTEAFF. The CDR3 nucleotides are TGTGCCAGTAGTATAGCCAGGGGTCGTACGGAAGCTTTCTTT.

This clone has a count of ten or more. The sample has other DNA sequences that encode this CDR3 too. This chain joins TRBV24-1 and TRBJ1-1; the match to TRBD1 covers 7 bases. V shed 0 bases and J 5 bases; nucleotides not matched to a gene: 5. The germline CDR1 and CDR2 sequences are KGHDR and SFDVKD. There are 15 residues in the CDR3. The DNA for the CDR3 is TGTGCCACCAGTGATTTGGAAGGGGGCCAAACTGAAGCTTTCTTT. It yields the protein CATSDLEGGQTEAFF.

This clone was observed a single time. J is TRBJ1-3 and V is TRBV6-5; D call uncertain. CDR3 length: 16 amino acids. From germline, CDR1 is MNHEY and CDR2 SVGAGI. V lost 0 bases to trimming and J lost 4 bases, with 13 bases between them. CDR3 nucleotide sequence: TGTGCCAGCAGTTACTCTCACCGTAGTGCCGGAAACACCATATATTTT. It specifies CASSYSHRSAGNTIYF.

The chain employs TRBV29-1 and TRBJ1-1, with D tentatively TRBD1 (6 bases). Germline V lookup: CDR1 SQVTM, CDR2 ANQGSEA. V dropped 6 bases and J dropped 5 bases, with 13 bases sitting between them. The CDR3 length is 12 residues. The CDR3 sequence: CSVTGSGTEAFF. Here the CDR3 DNA reads TGCAGCGTAACAGGGTCTGGGACTGAAGCTTTCTTT.

This clone was picked up one time. The rearrangement links TRBV6-5 to TRBJ2-3; D possibly corresponds to TRBD2 (6 bases). The CDR3 runs 15 residues. Germline CDR1 and CDR2: MNHEY and SVGAGI. Trimming removed 6 bases at V and 5 bases at J, with 18 bases between. The CDR3 DNA sequence: TGTGCCAGCAGCGCCAGCGGGCCCCGGGGAGATACGCAGTATTTT. Translated, it gives CASSASGPRGDTQYF.

The rearrangement uses TRBV7-9 and TRBJ1-2; the match to TRBD1 covers 8 bases. The trim removed 5 bases at V and 4 bases at J, leaving 6 bases unmatched. The CDR3 length is 14 residues. CDR1 and CDR2 (germline): SEHNR, FQNEAQ (reference sequence). The CDR3 here is CASSTQGTGYGYTF. The DNA for the CDR3 is TGTGCCAGCAGCACTCAGGGGACAGGCTATGGCTACACCTTC. Filled out from reference TRBV7-9 and TRBJ1-2, the complete variable domain reads DTGVSQNPRHKITKRGQNVTFRCDPISEHNRLYWYRQTLGQGPEFLTYFQNEAQLEKSRLLSDRFSAERPKGSFSTLEIQRTEQGDSAMYLCASSTQGTGYGYTFGSGTRLTVV.

This rearrangement joins TRBV10-3 to TRBJ1-1; maybe TRBD1 (6 bases). The CDR3 loop spans 13 amino acids. Trimming left V 6 bases short and J 6 bases short, with 14 bases between. Germline CDR1 ENHRY, CDR2 SYGVKD. The DNA for the CDR3 is TGTGCCATCAGCCTCCAGGGGACCGCTGAAGCTTTCTTT. Translated: CAISLQGTAEAFF.

The chain is built from TRBV18 and TRBJ1-5; 9 bases agree with TRBD1. This CDR3 has 16 amino acids. The V and J ends lost 3 bases and 1 base, in that order; junction bases with no gene match: 4. Germline V gene lookup returns CDR1 KGHSH and CDR2 LQKENI. The CDR3 DNA sequence: TGTGCCAGCTCACCCTGGGACAGGGCCAGCAATCAGCCCCAGCATTTT. Protein sequence: CASSPWDRASNQPQHF.

This clone was found once. The rearrangement links TRBV6-5 to TRBJ1-5; no firm D call. Germline V gene sequence: CDR1 MNHEY, CDR2 SVGAGI. The V gene lost 6 bases and the J gene lost 5 bases, with 5 bases spanning the gap. The CDR3 runs to 11 residues. The chain's CDR3 is CASSRDQPQHF. In DNA, the CDR3 is TGTGCCAGCAGCCGCGATCAGCCCCAGCATTTT.

This clone occurred a few times. This chain connects TRBV27 to TRBJ1-4; 10 bases map to TRBD1. Per germline, CDR1 MNHEY and CDR2 SMNVEV (reference sequence). J lost 7 bases, V lost 5 bases, and 4 bases had no gene match. This CDR3 has 14 amino acids. The CDR3 here is CASSRDRGSEKLFF. CDR3 nucleotide sequence: TGTGCCAGCAGTAGGGACAGGGGTTCTGAAAAACTGTTTTTT.

The chain links TRBV30 to TRBJ2-5; TRBD2 aligns across 7 bases. CDR1 is GTSNPN and CDR2 is SVGIG in the germline V gene (reference sequence). The CDR3 length is 15 residues. V lost 2 bases and J lost 4; bases outside the gene matches: 10. CDR3 protein: CAWSKSGIPGETQYF. As DNA, the CDR3 is TGTGCCTGGAGTAAGAGCGGGATCCCCGGAGAGACCCAGTACTTC.